Presented here are 27 T cell receptor beta chains from one specimen sequenced in a study of T cell responses to AZD1222 COVID-19 vaccine. Data came from immunoSEQ multiplex PCR; TCRdb stores just in-frame clones and leaves some out. The sample contains 90,000 to 120,000 clones, under 95% of which appear only once. The input for sequencing was peripheral blood, taken on day 0 of AZD1222 vaccination. These receptors were taken from an adult in good health.

This clone was seen a single time. This chain connects TRBV7-8 to TRBJ1-1, with D uncertain. V was shortened by 5 bases and J by 1 base, with 8 bases between the two germline ends. The CDR3 has 13 residues. The V gene's germline CDR1 is SGHVS and CDR2 FQNEAQ. The CDR3 reads CASSATRNTEAFF. The DNA of the CDR3 is TGTGCCAGCAGCGCCACAAGGAACACTGAAGCTTTCTTT.

The rearrangement joins TRBV5-4 to TRBJ2-2; 14 bases are a match to TRBD2. The trim removed 3 bases at V and 7 bases at J, leaving 5 bases unmatched. The germline V gene has CDR1 SGHNT and CDR2 YYREEE (reference sequence). CDR3 length: 16 residues. DNA for the CDR3: TGTGCCAGCAGCTCTGGACTAGCGGGGGGTTTCGGGGAGCTGTTTTTT. This codes for CASSSGLAGGFGELFF.

Regarding this clone: Because the CDR3's place on the DNA is in doubt, the DNA is left out and the CDR3 is given as listed by TCRdb. This chain connects TRBV7-9 to TRBJ1-3. The CDR3 numbers 14 amino acids, ends counted. From germline, CDR1 is SEHNR and CDR2 FQNEAQ (reference sequence). The chain's CDR3 is CASILVSSGNTIYF.

This clone appeared a single time. The rearrangement uses TRBV27 and TRBJ2-7; 11 bases agree with TRBD2. CDR3 length equals 19 residues. Germline assignment: CDR1 MNHEY and CDR2 SMNVEV (reference sequence). Trimming took 3 bases from V and 0 from J; bases not matched to a gene: 13. The CDR3 loop is CASSFRTFSSGGTSYEQYF. For the CDR3, the DNA is TGTGCCAGCAGTTTCCGCACGTTCTCTAGCGGGGGGACCTCCTACGAGCAGTACTTC.

The chain carries TRBV5-1 and TRBJ2-3; D possibly corresponds to TRBD2 (6 bases). The CDR3 loop spans 18 amino acids. The germline V gene encodes CDR1 SGHRS and CDR2 YFSETQ. V lost 1 base, J lost 8 bases, and 26 bases lay in between. The CDR3 region is CASSLFTPHGGASGTQYF. CDR3 sequence (DNA): TGCGCCAGCAGCTTGTTTACCCCCCATGGCGGGGCGTCAGGTACGCAGTATTTT.

This clone was recorded once. V gene TRBV12-3 or TRBV12-4 combines with J gene TRBJ1-1; D ambiguous. The V and J ends lost 3 bases and 3 bases respectively, with 8 bases between them. The CDR3 runs to 13 residues. As DNA, the CDR3 is TGTGCCAGCAGTTTTGGTGAGGACACTGAAGCTTTCTTT. Translated: CASSFGEDTEAFF.

V gene TRBV6-5 combines with J gene TRBJ2-3, with TRBD2 identical over 9 bases. The CDR3 consists of 15 residues. Germline V lookup: CDR1 MNHEY, CDR2 SVGAGI. V gave up 5 bases and J gave up 2 bases; unmatched junction bases: 5. The CDR3 region has the DNA TGTGCCAGCAGTCGCGGGGGACTAGCCACAGATACGCAGTATTTT. Translating gives CASSRGGLATDTQYF.

CDR3: CASSDSPGASTDTQYF. As DNA, the CDR3 is TGTGCCAGCAGTGACTCGCCAGGGGCTAGCACAGATACGCAGTATTTT. This chain links TRBV6-4 with TRBJ2-3; D is possibly TRBD1 (6 bases). The V end was cut by 0 bases, the J end by 0 bases, with 10 bases between. Germline loops: CDR1 MRHNA, CDR2 SNTAGT. This CDR3 has 16 residues.

The V call is TRBV4-2, the J call TRBJ2-5; TRBD2 matches 11 bases. Germline CDR1 LGHNA, CDR2 YNFKEQ. The CDR3 is 16 amino acids. V shed 1 base, J shed 5 bases, and the junction held 6 bases outside the gene matches. The CDR3 DNA follows: TGTGCCAGCAGCCAAGTGGCTAGCGGGGGGCCCGAGACCCAGTACTTC. Amino acids: CASSQVASGGPETQYF.

This chain connects TRBV9 to TRBJ1-2, with 7 positions matching TRBD1. Germline CDR1 and CDR2: SGDLS and YYNGEE. V gave up 4 bases and J gave up 4 bases; unmatched junction bases: 13. This CDR3 is built from 16 residues. The CDR3 DNA sequence: TGTGCCAGCAGCCCCCGATCCGGACAGGTTGTCTATGGCTACACCTTC. Translated: CASSPRSGQVVYGYTF.

This sequence joins TRBV7-9 and TRBJ1-4; 10 bases agree with TRBD1. After removal of 5 bases from V and 8 bases from J, the junction contained 5 bases not matched to a gene. There are 14 residues in the CDR3. Germline CDR1 is SEHNR and CDR2 is FQNEAQ (reference sequence). The CDR3 nucleotides read TGTGCCAGCAGCCCCCGGACAGGGGGGGAAAAACTGTTTTTT. It translates to CASSPRTGGEKLFF.

J is TRBJ2-7 and V is TRBV5-6, with 8 bases identical to TRBD2. The CDR3 sequence is 13 residues long. The junction had 4 bases not matched to a gene; V was cut back by 4 bases and J by 4 bases. Per germline, CDR1 SGHDT and CDR2 YYEEEE. Here the CDR3 reads CASSLGTRYEQYF. DNA of the CDR3: TGTGCCAGCAGCCTCGGGACTAGATACGAGCAGTACTTC.

The gene calls are TRBV7-2 and TRBJ2-3; 7 positions agree with TRBD1. The CDR3 extends over 17 amino acids. Germline CDR1 is SGHTA and CDR2 is FQGNSA. The ends lost 4 bases at V and 2 bases at J; junction bases unmatched: 12. The CDR3 DNA is TGTGCCAGCAGCTCCATACTACAGGGGTCGTACACAGATACGCAGTATTTT. It specifies CASSSILQGSYTDTQYF.

The CDR3 DNA sequence: TGCGCCAGCAGCCAAGATCTCCAGGGCAAGCCCCAGCATTTT. This encodes CASSQDLQGKPQHF. This chain links TRBV4-3 with TRBJ1-5, with D maybe TRBD1 (5 bases). V was pared by 0 bases and J by 8 bases, with 11 bases between. The CDR3 has 14 amino acids. Germline CDR1 is LGHNA and CDR2 is YSLEER.

The V gene is TRBV19, the J gene TRBJ2-3; 13 positions match TRBD2. V dropped 5 bases and J dropped 0; count of bases not matched to a gene: 2. The CDR3 totals 16 residues. Germline assignment: CDR1 LNHDA and CDR2 SQIVND (reference sequence). CDR3 bases: TGTGCCAGTAGTTGGACTAGCGGGGGTAGCACAGATACGCAGTATTTT. Translation: CASSWTSGGSTDTQYF.

Written as DNA, the CDR3 is TGTGCCAGCAGCCTGGGACACTCGAACACCGGGGAGCTGTTTTTT. Translating it yields CASSLGHSNTGELFF. This chain uses TRBV11-2 with TRBJ2-2; D perhaps matches TRBD1 (6 bases). The CDR3 extends over 15 amino acids. Trimming cost V 5 bases and J 0 bases, with 10 bases left between them. CDR1 and CDR2 (germline): SGHAT, FQNNGV. Together with reference TRBV11-2 and TRBJ2-2, the CDR3 gives the full variable domain: EAGVAQSPRYKIIEKRQSVAFWCNPISGHATLYWYQQILGQGPKLLIQFQNNGVVDDSQLPKDRFSAERLKGVDSTLKIQPAKLEDSAVYLCASSLGHSNTGELFFGEGSRLTVL.

This chain uses TRBV5-1 with TRBJ2-4; D is unresolved. Germline values: CDR1 SGHRS, CDR2 YFSETQ. There are 15 residues in the CDR3. Trimming stripped 0 bases from V and 6 bases from J, with 13 bases between. The DNA of the CDR3 is TGCGCCAGCAGCTTGGAACAGCCCGCCCGAAACATTCAGTACTTC. Translated: CASSLEQPARNIQYF.

The rearrangement links TRBV30 to TRBJ1-3; no firm D call. The CDR3 covers 14 residues. Per germline, CDR1 GTSNPN and CDR2 SVGIG (reference sequence). Trimming removed 4 bases from V and 10 bases from J, with 20 bases in between. The CDR3 loop is CAWMSDGPRRTIYF. In DNA, the CDR3 is TGTGCCTGGATGTCTGACGGCCCAAGAAGGACCATATATTTT. Supplemented by reference TRBV30 and TRBJ1-3, the full variable domain reads SQTIHQWPATLVQPVGSPLSLECTVEGTSNPNLYWYRQAAGRGLQLLFYSVGIGQISSEVPQNLSASRPQDRQFILSSKKLLLSDSGFYLCAWMSDGPRRTIYFGEGSWLTVV.

The chain couples TRBV2 to TRBJ2-6; D remains unclear. Trimming removed 6 bases from V and 4 bases from J, with 16 bases in between. There are 16 residues in the CDR3. The germline V gene encodes CDR1 SNHLY and CDR2 FYNNEI. The CDR3 reads CASSENQAVGANVLTF. The CDR3 DNA follows: TGTGCCAGCAGCGAGAACCAGGCCGTAGGGGCCAACGTCCTGACTTTC. Together with reference TRBV2 and TRBJ2-6, the CDR3 gives the full variable domain: EPEVTQTPSHQVTQMGQEVILRCVPISNHLYFYWYRQILGQKVEFLVSFYNNEISEKSEIFDDQFSVERPDGSNFTLKIRSTKLEDSAMYFCASSENQAVGANVLTFGAGSRLTVL.

CDR3 in DNA: TGTGCCAGCAGCTCAGCGACAGGGTCAATACAGCCCCAGCATTTT. Its translation is CASSSATGSIQPQHF. The J gene is TRBJ1-5, the V gene TRBV7-9, with 7 bases lining up with TRBD1. Per the germline V gene, CDR1 is SEHNR and CDR2 is FQNEAQ (reference sequence). After removal of 4 bases from V and 7 bases from J, the junction contained 10 bases not matched to a gene. The CDR3 extends over 15 amino acids.

The J gene is TRBJ2-5, the V gene TRBV25-1; D not certain. V was clipped by 4 bases and J by 0 bases, with 9 bases between them. This CDR3 is built from 14 residues. CDR1 and CDR2 (germline): MGHDK, SYGVNS. CDR3 sequence: CASSVYGNQETQYF. CDR3 nucleotide sequence: TGTGCCAGCAGTGTGTATGGCAACCAAGAGACCCAGTACTTC.

This clone was found once. This rearrangement joins TRBV30 to TRBJ1-4, with D possibly matching TRBD1 (5 bases). The CDR3 spans 13 residues. V lost 5 bases to trimming and J lost 7 bases, with 14 bases between them. Germline CDR1 is GTSNPN and CDR2 is SVGIG (reference sequence). The CDR3 DNA reads as TGTGCCTGGCGAGGTGGCAGGGCTGAAAAACTGTTTTTT. Amino acids: CAWRGGRAEKLFF. Together with reference TRBV30 and TRBJ1-4, the CDR3 gives the full variable domain: SQTIHQWPATLVQPVGSPLSLECTVEGTSNPNLYWYRQAAGRGLQLLFYSVGIGQISSEVPQNLSASRPQDRQFILSSKKLLLSDSGFYLCAWRGGRAEKLFFGSGTQLSVL.

The chain combines TRBV5-5 with TRBJ2-3; D may be TRBD1 (6 bases). V lost 2 bases, J lost 2 bases, and 12 bases lay in between. In germline, CDR1 is SGHKS, CDR2 YYEKEE (reference sequence). The CDR3 length is 15 residues. CDR3 bases: TGTGCCAGCAGCTTTAGGGGGACGTCCACAGATACGCAGTATTTT. Encoded protein: CASSFRGTSTDTQYF.

The rearrangement joins TRBV9 to TRBJ1-5; D uncertain. CDR1 and CDR2 from the germline V gene are SGDLS and YYNGEE. CDR3 length: 11 amino acids. V shed 6 bases and J shed 15 bases, with 16 bases lying between them. CDR3 residues: CASMGIWDWHF. Written as DNA, the CDR3 is TGTGCCAGCATGGGTATTTGGGATTGGCATTTT.

The J gene is TRBJ1-2, the V gene TRBV2; 9 nucleotides match TRBD1. After removal of 10 bases from V and 4 bases from J, the junction contained 4 bases not matched to a gene. Germline CDR1 reads SNHLY; CDR2 reads FYNNEI. This CDR3 region has 12 residues. The CDR3 DNA follows: TGTGCCACCTCGGGACAGGGCTATGGCTACACCTTC. As protein: CATSGQGYGYTF.

The chain has TRBV7-8 and TRBJ1-2; D perhaps matches TRBD1 (6 bases). From germline, CDR1 is SGHVS and CDR2 FQNEAQ. This CDR3 spans 13 amino acids. V was shortened by 2 bases and J by 3 bases, with 7 bases between the two germline ends. CDR3 nucleotides: TGTGCCAGCAGCTTAAAGGGGGACTATGGCTACACCTTC. Protein product: CASSLKGDYGYTF. Looking up the rest from reference TRBV7-8 and TRBJ1-2 gives the full variable domain: GAGVSQSPRYKVAKRGQDVALRCDPISGHVSLFWYQQALGQGPEFLTYFQNEAQLDKSGLPSDRFFAERPEGSVSTLKIQRTQQEDSAVYLCASSLKGDYGYTFGSGTRLTVV.

The chain joins TRBV5-6 to TRBJ1-2; the D gene is possibly TRBD1 (6 bases). CDR1 SGHDT and CDR2 YYEEEE come from the germline V gene. The germline V and J ends were trimmed by 5 bases and 1 base, with 12 bases remaining between them. The CDR3 is 14 residues long. The CDR3 DNA is TGTGCCAGCAGAACGACAGGAAATAACTATGGCTACACCTTC. Protein sequence: CASRTTGNNYGYTF.